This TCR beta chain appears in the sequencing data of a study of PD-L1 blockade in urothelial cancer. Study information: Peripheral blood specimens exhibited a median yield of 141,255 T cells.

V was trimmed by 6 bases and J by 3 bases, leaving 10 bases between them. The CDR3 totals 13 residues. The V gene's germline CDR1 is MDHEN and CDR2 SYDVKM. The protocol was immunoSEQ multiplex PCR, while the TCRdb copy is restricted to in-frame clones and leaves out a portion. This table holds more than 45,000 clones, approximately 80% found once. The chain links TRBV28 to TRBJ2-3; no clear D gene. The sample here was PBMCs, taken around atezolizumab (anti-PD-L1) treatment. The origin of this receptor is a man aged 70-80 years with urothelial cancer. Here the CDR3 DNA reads TGTGCCAGCAGCTTGAGAAATACAGATACGCAGTATTTT. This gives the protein CASSLRNTDTQYF.